The 3 T cell receptor beta chains presented below share a single source sample, sequenced in a study of blood T cell repertoires in COVID-19. TCRdb keeps only in-frame clones here, not all; method: immunoSEQ multiplex PCR. The repertoire holds hundreds of thousands of clones, with roughly 90% as singletons. Sequencing input: PBMCs or T cells enriched from blood (not recorded which). These receptors all come from a woman under 30 who had been exposed to COVID-19.

CDR3 residues: CASTSGGFTGELFF. Written as DNA, the CDR3 is TGTGCCAGCACTAGCGGGGGGTTCACCGGGGAGCTGTTTTTT. The chain is built from TRBV6-5 and TRBJ2-2, with TRBD2 matching over 11 bases. The CDR3 contains 14 residues. J was trimmed by 4 bases and V by 7 bases; bases with no gene match: 2. Germline V gives CDR1 MNHEY, CDR2 SVGAGI.

The sample holds one count of this clone. Mismatch with germline at one junction end may stem from a read error. The rearrangement uses TRBV30 and TRBJ1-1, with a tentative D call TRBD1 (6 bases). The CDR3 totals 13 residues. Germline V gene data show CDR1 as GTSNPN and CDR2 as SVGIG (reference sequence). The CDR3 loop reads CAWSGTANTQAFF. CDR3 DNA: TGTGCCTGGAGTGGGACAGCTAACACTCAAGCTTTCTTT.

The V gene is TRBV5-1, the J gene TRBJ2-7; possibly TRBD2 for D (5 bases). The CDR3 loop spans 13 amino acids. The V end was cut by 4 bases, the J end by 2 bases, with 10 bases between. Germline loops: CDR1 SGHRS, CDR2 YFSETQ. CDR3 in amino acids: CASSPETTYEQYF. Written as DNA, the CDR3 is TGCGCCAGCAGCCCCGAGACTACCTACGAGCAGTACTTC.